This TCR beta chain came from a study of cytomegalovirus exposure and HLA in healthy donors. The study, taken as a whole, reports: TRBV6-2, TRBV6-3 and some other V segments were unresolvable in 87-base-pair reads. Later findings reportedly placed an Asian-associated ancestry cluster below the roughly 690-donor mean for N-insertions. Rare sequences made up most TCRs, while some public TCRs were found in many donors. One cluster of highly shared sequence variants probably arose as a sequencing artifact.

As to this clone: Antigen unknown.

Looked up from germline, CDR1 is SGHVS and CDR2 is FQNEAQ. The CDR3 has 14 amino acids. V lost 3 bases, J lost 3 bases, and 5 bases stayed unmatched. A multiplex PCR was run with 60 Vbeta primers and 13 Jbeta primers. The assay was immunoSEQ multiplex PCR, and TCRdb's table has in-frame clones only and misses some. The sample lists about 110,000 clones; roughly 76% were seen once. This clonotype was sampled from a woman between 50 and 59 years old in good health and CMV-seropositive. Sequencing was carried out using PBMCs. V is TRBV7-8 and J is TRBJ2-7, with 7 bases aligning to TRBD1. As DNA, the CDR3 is TGTGCCAGCAGCTTTGGGGACAGAGTCTACGAGCAGTACTTC. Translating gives CASSFGDRVYEQYF. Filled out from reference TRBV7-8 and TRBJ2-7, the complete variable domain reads GAGVSQSPRYKVAKRGQDVALRCDPISGHVSLFWYQQALGQGPEFLTYFQNEAQLDKSGLPSDRFFAERPEGSVSTLKIQRTQQEDSAVYLCASSFGDRVYEQYFGPGTRLTVT.